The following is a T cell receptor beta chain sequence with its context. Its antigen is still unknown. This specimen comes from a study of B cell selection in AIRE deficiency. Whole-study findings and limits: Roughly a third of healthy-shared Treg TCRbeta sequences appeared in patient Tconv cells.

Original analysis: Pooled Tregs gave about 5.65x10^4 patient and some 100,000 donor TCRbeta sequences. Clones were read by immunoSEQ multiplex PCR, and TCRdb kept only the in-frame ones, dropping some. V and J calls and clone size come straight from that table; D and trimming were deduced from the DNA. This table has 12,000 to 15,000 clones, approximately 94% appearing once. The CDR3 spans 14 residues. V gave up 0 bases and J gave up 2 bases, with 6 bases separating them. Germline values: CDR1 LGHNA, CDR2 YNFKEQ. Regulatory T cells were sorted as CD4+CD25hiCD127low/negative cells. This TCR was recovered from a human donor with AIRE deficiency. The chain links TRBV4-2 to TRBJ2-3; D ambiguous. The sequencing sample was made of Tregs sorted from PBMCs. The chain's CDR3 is CASSQDANTDTQYF. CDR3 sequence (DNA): TGTGCCAGCAGCCAAGACGCTAACACAGATACGCAGTATTTT.